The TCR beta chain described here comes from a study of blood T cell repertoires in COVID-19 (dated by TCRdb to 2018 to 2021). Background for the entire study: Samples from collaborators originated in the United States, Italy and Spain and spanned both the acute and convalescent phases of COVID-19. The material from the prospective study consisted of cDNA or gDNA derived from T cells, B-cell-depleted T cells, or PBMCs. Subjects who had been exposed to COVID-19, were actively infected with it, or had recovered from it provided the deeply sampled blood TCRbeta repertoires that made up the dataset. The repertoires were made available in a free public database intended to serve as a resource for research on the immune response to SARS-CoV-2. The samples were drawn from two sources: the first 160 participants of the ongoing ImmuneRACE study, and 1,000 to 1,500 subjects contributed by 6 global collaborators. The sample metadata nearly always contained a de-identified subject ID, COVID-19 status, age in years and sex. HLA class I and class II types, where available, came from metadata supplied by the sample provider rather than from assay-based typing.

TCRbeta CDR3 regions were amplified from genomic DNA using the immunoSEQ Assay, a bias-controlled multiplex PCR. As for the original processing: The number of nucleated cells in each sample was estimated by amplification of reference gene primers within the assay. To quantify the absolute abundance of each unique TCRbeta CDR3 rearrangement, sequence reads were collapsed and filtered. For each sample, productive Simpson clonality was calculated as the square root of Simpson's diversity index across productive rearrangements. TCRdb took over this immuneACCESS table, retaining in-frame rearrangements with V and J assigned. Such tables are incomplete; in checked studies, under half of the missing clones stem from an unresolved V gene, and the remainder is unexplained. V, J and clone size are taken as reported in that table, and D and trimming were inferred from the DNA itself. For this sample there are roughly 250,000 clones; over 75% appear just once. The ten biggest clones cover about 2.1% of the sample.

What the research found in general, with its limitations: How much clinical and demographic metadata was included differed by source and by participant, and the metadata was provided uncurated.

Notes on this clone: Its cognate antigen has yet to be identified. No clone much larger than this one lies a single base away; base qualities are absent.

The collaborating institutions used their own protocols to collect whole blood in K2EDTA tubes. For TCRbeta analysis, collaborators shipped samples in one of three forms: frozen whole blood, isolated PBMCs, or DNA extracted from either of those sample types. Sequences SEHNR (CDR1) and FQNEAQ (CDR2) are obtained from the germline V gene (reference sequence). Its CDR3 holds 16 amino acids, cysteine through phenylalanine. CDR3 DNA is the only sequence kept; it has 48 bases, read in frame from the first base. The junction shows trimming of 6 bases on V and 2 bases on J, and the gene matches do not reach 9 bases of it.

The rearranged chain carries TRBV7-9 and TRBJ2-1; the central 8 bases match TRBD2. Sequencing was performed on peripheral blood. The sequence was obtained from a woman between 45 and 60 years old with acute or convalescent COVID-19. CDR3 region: CASRPRSGRPYNEQFF. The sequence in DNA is TGTGCCAGCAGGCCCAGAAGCGGGAGACCCTACAATGAGCAGTTCTTC.